The 21 T cell receptor beta chains reported below all come from one sample, sequenced in a study of CD8 T cells in Susac syndrome. RNA amounts of roughly 0.45 to 1 ug underwent reverse transcription with random hexamers. TCRdb redid the calling of the immunoSEQ multiplex PCR reads with MiXCR, one entry per CDR3 protein. In the table there are approximately 200,000 distinct CDR3 sequences, approximately 95% of which are singletons. The material sequenced was CD4+ T cells from PBMCs. The receptors come from a human donor with multiple sclerosis.

J is TRBJ1-1 and V is TRBV11-1; possible D gene TRBD1, 6 bases. The germline V gene has CDR1 SGHAT and CDR2 FQDESV (reference sequence). CDR3 length equals 16 residues. Trimming took off 5 bases at V and 3 bases at J, with 19 bases between the two ends. CDR3 nucleotide sequence: TGTGCCAGCAGCCTGGAGGGGGTAAGGATAGACACTGAAGCTTTCTTT. It encodes CASSLEGVRIDTEAFF.

The chain uses TRBV20-1 and TRBJ2-2; TRBD1 is a possible D gene (6 bases). The germline CDR1 and CDR2 sequences are DFQATT and SNEGSKA (reference sequence). The CDR3 is 14 amino acids. With 2 bases removed from V and 0 bases from J, the gap between germline ends came to 7 bases. CDR3 protein: CSARQGPNTGELFF. As DNA, the CDR3 is TGCAGTGCTAGACAGGGGCCGAACACCGGGGAGCTGTTTTTT.

The sample holds one count of this clonotype. The gene calls are TRBV30 and TRBJ2-1; TRBD1 matches 7 bases. The CDR3 extends over 12 amino acids. Trimming at V came to 4 bases and at J to 5 bases, leaving 2 bases not matched to a gene. The V gene's germline CDR1 is GTSNPN and CDR2 SVGIG (reference sequence). The CDR3 DNA follows: TGTGCCTGGACGACAGGGCACAATGAGCAGTTCTTC. Translation: CAWTTGHNEQFF.

This rearrangement joins TRBV29-1 to TRBJ1-2, with D unclear. Germline V gives CDR1 SQVTM, CDR2 ANQGSEA. The CDR3 runs 10 residues. The V gene lost 6 bases and the J gene lost 8 bases, with 10 bases spanning the gap. The CDR3 reads CSVYTGGYTF. Here the CDR3 DNA reads TGCAGCGTATACACCGGCGGCTACACCTTC.

The rearrangement joins TRBV10-3 to TRBJ2-7, with D possibly being TRBD1 (5 bases). V lost 3 bases and J lost 3, with 6 bases in between. The germline gives CDR1 ENHRY, CDR2 SYGVKD. There are 12 residues in the CDR3. The CDR3 spells CAISETGYEQYV. Here the CDR3 DNA reads TGTGCCATCAGTGAAACAGGCTACGAGCAGTACGTC.

The rearrangement links TRBV29-1 to TRBJ2-3; D possibly matches TRBD1 or TRBD2 (6 bases each). The germline V and J ends were trimmed by 5 bases and 5 bases, with 11 bases remaining between them. Germline V gene sequence: CDR1 SQVTM, CDR2 ANQGSEA. There are 12 residues in the CDR3. The CDR3 here is CSVNKGGDTQYF. The CDR3 bases are TGCAGCGTTAACAAGGGGGGAGATACGCAGTATTTT.

The rearrangement uses TRBV15 and TRBJ2-4, with D tentatively TRBD1 (6 bases). There are 15 residues in the CDR3. The germline V and J ends were trimmed by 0 bases and 8 bases, with 14 bases remaining between them. Germline-derived CDR1 and CDR2 are LNHNV and YYDKDF (reference sequence). The CDR3 DNA follows: TGTGCCACCAGCAGAGATAGACAGGATAGCCACATTCAGTACTTC. Amino acids: CATSRDRQDSHIQYF.

The V and J genes are TRBV14 and TRBJ1-5, with D unresolved. This CDR3 has 13 amino acids. V lost 0 bases and J 3 bases, leaving 3 bases between the germline ends. CDR1 SGHDN and CDR2 FVKESK come from the germline V gene. The CDR3 nucleotides are TGTGCCAGCAGCCAAGACCCCAATCAGCCCCAGCATTTT. Its protein product is CASSQDPNQPQHF.

The chain employs TRBV30 and TRBJ2-3; no definite D call. CDR1 and CDR2 (germline): GTSNPN, SVGIG (reference sequence). Trimming cost V 0 bases and J 5 bases, with 6 bases left between them. The CDR3 runs 12 residues. CDR3 sequence (DNA): TGTGCCTGGAGTGTACAGATAGATACGCAGTATTTT. Translating it yields CAWSVQIDTQYF.

With regard to this clonotype: One end of the junction does not line up with germline, which may come from a read error. The V call is TRBV5-4, the J call TRBJ1-2, with TRBD1 matching 9 bases. Per germline, CDR1 SGHNT and CDR2 YYREEE (reference sequence). The CDR3 runs 16 residues. CDR3 region: CASRLGQGRANYGYTF. The CDR3 nucleotides are TGTGCCAGCAGGTTGGGACAGGGTCGGGCCAACTATGGCTACACCTTC.

This clonotype was seen only a few times. V is TRBV18 and J is TRBJ1-1; D might be TRBD1 (5 bases). Trimming removed 1 base from V and 0 bases from J, with 9 bases in between. The germline CDR1 and CDR2 sequences are KGHSH and LQKENI. The length of the CDR3 is 15 residues. DNA for the CDR3: TGTGCCAGCTCACCACGGGGACGGATGAACACTGAAGCTTTCTTT. Translating gives CASSPRGRMNTEAFF.

V gene TRBV6-6 combines with J gene TRBJ2-7; the D is unclear. CDR1 is MNHNY and CDR2 is SVGAGI in the germline V gene (reference sequence). Trimming removed 4 bases at V and 5 bases at J, with 21 bases between. This CDR3 is built from 16 residues. The CDR3 here is CASSSWGGVSNDEQYF. Here the CDR3 DNA reads TGTGCCAGCAGTTCCTGGGGTGGAGTCTCAAACGACGAGCAGTACTTC.

The chain recombines TRBV30 with TRBJ2-2; D call uncertain. The CDR3 consists of 12 residues. Trimming took 2 bases from V and 5 from J, leaving 6 bases between them. Germline CDR1 reads GTSNPN; CDR2 reads SVGIG (reference sequence). Written as DNA, the CDR3 is TGTGCCTGGAGTATCCGTACCGGGGAGCTGTTTTTT. Encoded protein: CAWSIRTGELFF.

This chain uses TRBV7-2 with TRBJ2-2; unclear D gene. Trimming cost V 3 bases and J 1 base, with 6 bases left between them. Per the germline V gene, CDR1 is SGHTA and CDR2 is FQGNSA. CDR3 length: 14 residues. The CDR3 nucleotides are TGTGCCAGCAGCTTCGTCGGGAACACCGGGGAGCTGTTTTTT. Residues: CASSFVGNTGELFF. Based on the CDR3 plus reference TRBV7-2 and TRBJ2-2, the full variable domain is GAGVSQSPSNKVTEKGKDVELRCDPISGHTALYWYRQSLGQGLEFLIYFQGNSAPDKSGLPSDRFSAERTGGSVSTLTIQRTQQEDSAVYLCASSFVGNTGELFFGEGSRLTVL.

The rearrangement uses TRBV6-5 and TRBJ1-1; a possible D gene is TRBD1 (5 bases). Germline V gives CDR1 MNHEY, CDR2 SVGAGI. This CDR3 region has 15 residues. Trimming stripped 2 bases from V and 8 bases from J, with 18 bases between. This chain's CDR3 is CASSYHFRQLTEAFF. Here the CDR3 DNA reads TGTGCCAGCAGTTACCACTTTAGACAGTTAACCGAAGCTTTCTTT.

The chain combines TRBV5-5 with TRBJ1-6; TRBD1 matches 8 bases. Trimming took 2 bases from V and 5 from J; bases not matched to a gene: 6. The CDR3 covers 16 residues. From germline, CDR1 is SGHKS and CDR2 YYEKEE (reference sequence). CDR3 protein: CASSFSMTGDNSPLHF. The CDR3 nucleotides are TGTGCCAGCAGCTTCTCGATGACAGGGGATAATTCACCCCTCCACTTT. The full variable domain, its missing parts supplied by reference TRBV5-5 and TRBJ1-6, is DAGVTQSPTHLIKTRGQQVTLRCSPISGHKSVSWYQQVLGQGPQFIFQYYEKEERGRGNFPDRFSARQFPNYSSELNVNALLLGDSALYLCASSFSMTGDNSPLHFGNGTRLTVT.

The J gene is TRBJ2-3, the V gene TRBV7-9; D is possibly TRBD2 (8 bases). Trimming removed 8 bases at V and 2 bases at J, with 20 bases between. The CDR3 loop spans 16 amino acids. CDR1 SEHNR and CDR2 FQNEAQ come from the germline V gene (reference sequence). In DNA form, the CDR3 reads TGTGCCAGCGCCAGGGGGAGCGGGGGACTCACAGATACGCAGTATTTT. Its protein is CASARGSGGLTDTQYF.

The genes are TRBV29-1 and TRBJ1-4; TRBD1 might be the D (5 bases). Germline CDR1 is SQVTM and CDR2 is ANQGSEA. The CDR3 is 13 residues long. Trimming pared 3 bases from V and 8 bases from J, leaving 13 bases between. The CDR3 protein is CSVEAGTGEKLFF. The CDR3 DNA is TGCAGCGTTGAGGCGGGGACTGGCGAAAAACTGTTTTTT.

The J gene is TRBJ2-4, the V gene TRBV11-2, with 9 bases aligning to TRBD1. This CDR3 is 15 amino acids long. After removal of 6 bases from V and 8 bases from J, the junction contained 11 bases not matched to a gene. The germline gives CDR1 SGHAT, CDR2 FQNNGV. In DNA, the CDR3 is TGTGCCAGCAGTTCTACAGGACAGGGGCCTCACATTCAGTACTTC. The encoded protein is CASSSTGQGPHIQYF. The whole variable domain, filled in from reference TRBV11-2 and TRBJ2-4, reads EAGVAQSPRYKIIEKRQSVAFWCNPISGHATLYWYQQILGQGPKLLIQFQNNGVVDDSQLPKDRFSAERLKGVDSTLKIQPAKLEDSAVYLCASSSTGQGPHIQYFGAGTRLSVL.

CDR3 nucleotide sequence: TGTGCCAGCAGCTTAAGGGTCGGGCAGGGAGGTATTCAGTACTTC. Its translation is CASSLRVGQGGIQYF. The gene calls are TRBV7-2 and TRBJ2-4; the D gene is possibly TRBD2 (6 bases). CDR3 length: 15 amino acids. Germline V gives CDR1 SGHTA, CDR2 FQGNSA. V was shortened by 2 bases and J by 10 bases, with 18 bases between the two germline ends.

This clonotype appeared once. The chain uses TRBV20-1 and TRBJ1-5; 7 positions agree with TRBD1. Losses at the gene ends were 7 bases for V and 5 bases for J; bases not matched to a gene: 11. The CDR3 is 14 residues long. CDR1 and CDR2 from the germline V gene are DFQATT and SNEGSKA (reference sequence). In DNA, the CDR3 is TGCAGTGTTATACCGGGACAGACAGATCAGCCCCAGCATTTT. This sequence encodes CSVIPGQTDQPQHF.